Each of the 30 T cell receptor beta chains below was sequenced from the same sample in a study of human T cells and chemical hapten exposure. Time point specified: patch test 1, 2 weeks after DPC sensitization. As for treatment: therapeutic diphenylcyclopropenone sensitization with weekly scalp DPC. Using its own MiXCR run on the RACE reads, TCRdb lists one record per CDR3 protein. The table lists around 160,000 distinct CDR3 sequences, 13% to 15% of them singletons. Specimen: whole blood, collected in connection with sensitization to the hapten diphenylcyclopropenone (DPC). The receptors shown here come from a woman in her 30s with alopecia areata. Some clones in this sample may be carry-over from other donors' samples.

J is TRBJ1-1 and V is TRBV20-1, with D possibly matching TRBD1 (5 bases). The germline gives CDR1 DFQATT, CDR2 SNEGSKA (reference sequence). The CDR3 is 12 amino acids. V was cut by 3 bases and J by 6 bases, with 11 bases left in between. DNA for the CDR3: TGCAGTGCTAGCCAGGGTAGATCTGAAGCTTTCTTT. Its translation is CSASQGRSEAFF.

The chain combines TRBV6-6 with TRBJ2-2, with no clear D. From germline, CDR1 is MNHNY and CDR2 SVGAGI (reference sequence). With 0 bases removed from V and 5 bases from J, the gap between germline ends came to 1 base. The CDR3 is 12 amino acids. CDR3 bases: TGTGCCAGCAGTTACTCGACCGGGGAGCTGTTTTTT. As protein: CASSYSTGELFF.

This chain joins TRBV7-9 and TRBJ1-2; unclear D gene. CDR1 is SEHNR and CDR2 is FQNEAQ in the germline V gene (reference sequence). The CDR3 sequence is 15 residues long. The ends were cut back, 1 base at V and 1 base at J, with 10 bases in the middle. In DNA form, the CDR3 reads TGTGCCAGCAGCTTAGTTCTGGGAGATAACTATGGCTACACCTTC. Translating gives CASSLVLGDNYGYTF.

This clonotype came up a few times. The J gene is TRBJ2-5, the V gene TRBV5-5, with TRBD2 matching 7 bases. Germline CDR1 is SGHKS and CDR2 is YYEKEE (reference sequence). V dropped 4 bases and J dropped 5; count of bases not matched to a gene: 8. CDR3 length: 14 residues. In DNA form, the CDR3 reads TGTGCCAGCAGCGGAAGGACTAGTGGGGAGACCCAGTACTTC. It codes for CASSGRTSGETQYF. Combining the CDR3 with reference TRBV5-5 and TRBJ2-5 gives the whole variable domain DAGVTQSPTHLIKTRGQQVTLRCSPISGHKSVSWYQQVLGQGPQFIFQYYEKEERGRGNFPDRFSARQFPNYSSELNVNALLLGDSALYLCASSGRTSGETQYFGPGTRLLVL.

As concerns this clonotype: One junction end disagrees with the germline gene, perhaps due to a read error. In nucleotides, the CDR3 is TGTGCCAGCAGCCGCGTAGAGGGGGGTCCCCTCTTC. Translation: CASSRVEGGPLF. J is TRBJ2-1 and V is TRBV9; tentatively, D is TRBD1 or TRBD2 (6 bases each). There are 12 residues in the CDR3. Germline-derived CDR1 and CDR2 are SGDLS and YYNGEE.

There are a few counts of this clonotype. The J gene is TRBJ2-5, the V gene TRBV11-2; tentative D call: TRBD1 (6 bases). The germline V and J ends were trimmed by 3 bases and 4 bases, with 12 bases remaining between them. The CDR3 is made up of 14 amino acids. Germline values: CDR1 SGHAT, CDR2 FQNNGV. CDR3 sequence reads: CASSFTGYGETQYF. The CDR3 region has the DNA TGTGCCAGCAGCTTCACAGGGTACGGAGAGACCCAGTACTTC.

The J gene is TRBJ1-1, the V gene TRBV10-3, with unresolved D. The V end was cut by 8 bases, the J end by 3 bases, with 13 bases between. The CDR3 has 13 amino acids. The germline gives CDR1 ENHRY, CDR2 SYGVKD. CDR3 coding DNA: TGTGCCATCGCCTGGGCAGAGGACACTGAAGCTTTCTTT. It specifies CAIAWAEDTEAFF.

This clonotype has a handful of counts. The chain joins TRBV28 to TRBJ1-1; 11 bases are shared with TRBD1. J lost 11 bases, V lost 5 bases, and 7 bases had no gene match. This CDR3 contains 13 residues. The germline CDR1 and CDR2 sequences are MDHEN and SYDVKM. The CDR3 DNA reads as TGTGCCAGCAGTCAAGGGGACAGGGGGAGCGCTTTCTTT. Translation gives CASSQGDRGSAFF.

V usage is TRBV5-1 and J usage is TRBJ2-5; perhaps TRBD1 as D (7 bases). With 4 bases removed from V and 2 bases from J, the gap between germline ends came to 18 bases. The CDR3 is made up of 16 amino acids. Germline CDR1 and CDR2: SGHRS and YFSETQ. The CDR3 nucleotides read TGCGCCAGCAGCGTCAGTCAGGGGGGTGTACAAGAGACCCAGTACTTC. As protein: CASSVSQGGVQETQYF.

This clonotype was counted only a few times. CDR3 loop: CASSLDSSVNEQFF. CDR3 sequence (DNA): TGTGCCAGCAGCTTAGACTCTAGCGTCAATGAGCAGTTCTTC. The chain recombines TRBV7-2 with TRBJ2-1; tentatively, D is TRBD2 (6 bases). Per germline, CDR1 SGHTA and CDR2 FQGNSA. V was pared by 1 base and J by 6 bases, with 10 bases between. This CDR3 contains 14 residues.

In this sample, this clonotype turned up many times. Its ends do not fully match the called genes, so a read error is possible. The chain uses TRBV5-1 and TRBJ2-2, with D uncertain. CDR1 and CDR2 (germline): SGHRS, YFSETQ. This CDR3 contains 12 residues. CDR3 DNA sequence: TGTGCCAGCAGCTTAGGAGCGGGGGAGCTGTTTTTT. It translates to CASSLGAGELFF.

The chain recombines TRBV2 with TRBJ2-5; possibly TRBD1 or TRBD2 for D (5 bases each). This CDR3 has 14 amino acids. Trimming took off 6 bases at V and 5 bases at J, with 16 bases between the two ends. Germline CDR1 reads SNHLY; CDR2 reads FYNNEI. The CDR3 region has the DNA TGTGCCAGCAGGAAGCCGGGACGAGGGGAGACCCAGTACTTC. This encodes CASRKPGRGETQYF. The full variable domain, completed using reference TRBV2 and TRBJ2-5, is EPEVTQTPSHQVTQMGQEVILRCVPISNHLYFYWYRQILGQKVEFLVSFYNNEISEKSEIFDDQFSVERPDGSNFTLKIRSTKLEDSAMYFCASRKPGRGETQYFGPGTRLLVL.

This clonotype was recorded a few times. The genes are TRBV3-1 and TRBJ2-3; no definite D call. Germline V gene data show CDR1 as LGHDT and CDR2 as YNNKEL (reference sequence). Trimming removed 4 bases at V and 2 bases at J, with 10 bases between. The CDR3 runs to 14 residues. The DNA of the CDR3 is TGTGCCAGCAGCCTCCGAACCAACACAGATACGCAGTATTTT. The encoded protein is CASSLRTNTDTQYF.

The V and J genes are TRBV4-1 and TRBJ2-7; D uncertain. V dropped 0 bases and J dropped 2 bases, with 14 bases sitting between them. CDR1 and CDR2 from the germline V gene are MGHRA and YSYEKL. The CDR3 consists of 16 residues. The CDR3 sequence: CASSQDGRVSAYEQYF. The CDR3 DNA reads as TGCGCCAGCAGCCAAGACGGTCGGGTGTCCGCCTACGAGCAGTACTTC.

This clonotype was picked up a small number of times. The V and J genes are TRBV5-1 and TRBJ2-1; 10 bases match TRBD1. The CDR3 totals 14 residues. The V gene's germline CDR1 is SGHRS and CDR2 YFSETQ. The J segment lost 7 bases and the V segment lost 4 bases, leaving 5 bases of the junction unmatched. The chain's CDR3 is CASSAGTGANEQFF. The DNA for the CDR3 is TGCGCCAGCAGCGCCGGGACAGGGGCAAATGAGCAGTTCTTC.

This clonotype was seen at least ten times. V usage is TRBV4-3 and J usage is TRBJ1-6; D possibly corresponds to TRBD1 (6 bases). Per germline, CDR1 LGHNA and CDR2 YSLEER. V shed 4 bases and J shed 5 bases, with 12 bases lying between them. CDR3 length: 15 residues. The CDR3 nucleotides read TGCGCCAGCAGCCGAGACAGGACGAATAATTCACCCCTCCACTTT. It specifies CASSRDRTNNSPLHF.

This clonotype came up many times. V is TRBV7-6 and J is TRBJ1-5; unclear D gene. The CDR3 runs to 13 residues. Germline V gene lookup returns CDR1 SGHVS and CDR2 FNYEAQ. The V end lost 0 bases, the J end lost 6 bases, and 6 bases lay between the germline ends. The CDR3 sequence: CASSLAASQPQHF. DNA of the CDR3: TGTGCCAGCAGCTTAGCCGCAAGTCAGCCCCAGCATTTT.

This clonotype turned up a few times. The chain has TRBV19 and TRBJ2-1, with 7 bases fitting TRBD1. With V trimmed by 3 bases and J by 1 base, 3 bases remained unmatched. This CDR3 is 15 amino acids long. Germline-derived CDR1 and CDR2 are LNHDA and SQIVND (reference sequence). CDR3 sequence reads: CASSIGGQSYNEQFF. CDR3 in DNA: TGTGCCAGTAGTATTGGGGGACAGTCCTACAATGAGCAGTTCTTC.

This clonotype was observed a few times. The rearrangement links TRBV10-3 to TRBJ2-1; D might be TRBD2 (6 bases). Trimming removed 3 bases from V and 10 bases from J, with 7 bases in between. CDR1 and CDR2 (germline): ENHRY, SYGVKD. The CDR3 is 11 residues long. Here the CDR3 DNA reads TGTGCCATCAGTGATGGACTAGAGCAGTTCTTC. This sequence encodes CAISDGLEQFF.

The rearrangement uses TRBV7-9 and TRBJ1-2, with D unclear. The CDR3 loop spans 15 amino acids. The germline V gene encodes CDR1 SEHNR and CDR2 FQNEAQ (reference sequence). Trimming took 2 bases from V and 4 from J, leaving 14 bases between them. The CDR3 spells CASSLSATSTYGYTF. Written as DNA, the CDR3 is TGTGCCAGCAGCTTATCGGCGACATCCACCTATGGCTACACCTTC.

This chain joins TRBV28 and TRBJ1-6; the D is unclear. V was pared by 2 bases and J by 5 bases, with 10 bases between. The CDR3 contains 15 residues. Germline V CDR1 and CDR2: MDHEN, SYDVKM. In DNA form, the CDR3 reads TGTGCCAGCAGTTTACCGGCCGGGGATAATTCACCCCTCCACTTT. Encoded protein: CASSLPAGDNSPLHF.

This clonotype was picked up one time. This may stem from a read error, because a much larger clone lies one nucleotide away. The chain carries TRBV27 and TRBJ1-1; D gene ambiguous. The CDR3 length is 13 residues. The V and J ends lost 8 bases and 1 base respectively, with 11 bases between them. Germline V gene sequence: CDR1 MNHEY, CDR2 SMNVEV (reference sequence). CDR3 residues: CASQGTRNTEAFF. As DNA, the CDR3 is TGTGCCAGCCAAGGTACGAGGAACACTGAAGCTTTCTTT.

Only a few counts were recorded for this clonotype. The chain has TRBV12-3 or TRBV12-4 and TRBJ1-1; 9 bases agree with TRBD1. The CDR3 loop spans 14 amino acids. J lost 6 bases, V lost 5 bases, and 7 bases had no gene match. The CDR3 spells CASSPGTGYSEAFF. The CDR3 coding sequence is TGTGCCAGCAGTCCCGGGACAGGGTATTCTGAAGCTTTCTTT.

This clonotype occurred many times. The V and J genes are TRBV18 and TRBJ1-1, with D possibly TRBD1 on 5 matching bases. The V end was cut by 3 bases, the J end by 1 base, with 9 bases between. Per germline, CDR1 KGHSH and CDR2 LQKENI. The length of the CDR3 is 14 residues. The CDR3 region has the DNA TGTGCCAGCTCACCCGGGACGGGGAACACTGAAGCTTTCTTT. Translation gives CASSPGTGNTEAFF.

In its sample, this clonotype was seen many times. This CDR3 reads CASSSGQANTEAFF. CDR3 bases: TGTGCCAGCAGCTCCGGACAGGCGAACACTGAAGCTTTCTTT. The V gene is TRBV7-9, the J gene TRBJ1-1, with 7 nucleotides matching TRBD1. The ends lost 4 bases at V and 1 base at J; junction bases unmatched: 3. The length of the CDR3 is 14 residues. Per germline, CDR1 SEHNR and CDR2 FQNEAQ (reference sequence).

The table lists this clonotype with many counts. The chain employs TRBV20-1 and TRBJ2-5; no firm D call. V was clipped by 1 base and J by 4 bases, with 10 bases between them. This CDR3 is 13 amino acids long. Germline lookup yields CDR1 DFQATT and CDR2 SNEGSKA (reference sequence). In DNA form, the CDR3 reads TGCAGTGCTAGAGTGGGGTTGGGAGAGACCCAGTACTTC. Its protein is CSARVGLGETQYF.

The chain recombines TRBV6-5 with TRBJ2-1; 14 positions match TRBD2. Germline values: CDR1 MNHEY, CDR2 SVGAGI. The CDR3 has 15 residues. Losses at the gene ends were 5 bases for V and 7 bases for J; bases not matched to a gene: 4. CDR3 residues: CASSRLAGGRNEQFF. The DNA of the CDR3 is TGTGCCAGCAGTCGACTAGCGGGGGGGCGGAATGAGCAGTTCTTC.

This clonotype has only a few counts. The rearrangement joins TRBV6-2 or TRBV6-3 to TRBJ2-1; D ambiguous. CDR1 MNHEY and CDR2 SVGEGT come from the germline V gene. Trimming pared 8 bases from V and 4 bases from J, leaving 9 bases between. This CDR3 comprises 12 residues. CDR3 residues: CASESGYNEQFF. CDR3 in DNA: TGTGCCAGCGAGTCCGGTTACAATGAGCAGTTCTTC.

The J gene is TRBJ1-5, the V gene TRBV7-2; D might be TRBD1 (5 bases). Per the germline V gene, CDR1 is SGHTA and CDR2 is FQGNSA. V gave up 1 base and J gave up 6 bases, with 13 bases separating them. The CDR3 spans 15 residues. Here the CDR3 DNA reads TGTGCCAGCAGCTTAGATAGCGACAGAGCTCAGCCCCAGCATTTT. Protein sequence: CASSLDSDRAQPQHF.

The chain links TRBV6-2 or TRBV6-3 to TRBJ2-1, with 11 bases lining up with TRBD2. Germline assignment: CDR1 MNHEY and CDR2 SVGEGT. Losses at the gene ends were 7 bases for V and 6 bases for J; bases not matched to a gene: 8. This CDR3 is built from 15 residues. Written as DNA, the CDR3 is TGTGCCAGCACGGAGGGACTAGCGGCCCTCAATGAGCAGTTCTTC. Protein product: CASTEGLAALNEQFF.